This T cell receptor (beta chain) originates from a study of blood T cell repertoires in COVID-19. Looking at the study overall: From the United States, Italy and Spain came samples of acute and convalescent COVID-19. T cells, B-cell-depleted T cells, or PBMCs provided the cDNA or gDNA that served as material.

Trimming left V 1 base short and J 0 bases short, with 4 bases between. This CDR3 has 13 amino acids. Looked up from germline, CDR1 is SGHRS and CDR2 is YFSETQ. Authors' processing steps: Amplification with reference gene primers provided the estimates of nucleated cell counts. Sequencing was performed with immunoSEQ multiplex PCR; in TCRdb, only in-frame clones are kept and a portion is missing. From that table come the V and J calls and clone size; the DNA was used to work out D and trimming. This sample has around 300,000 clones, with 85% found just once. As regards this clone: The sample carries other DNA sequences with the same CDR3.

The origin of this receptor is a human donor in a cohort sampled during active COVID-19. Sequenced sample: peripheral blood. V is TRBV5-1 and J is TRBJ1-2; D is uncertain. Here the CDR3 reads CASSLTSNYGYTF. CDR3 sequence (DNA): TGCGCCAGCAGCTTGACTTCTAACTATGGCTACACCTTC.